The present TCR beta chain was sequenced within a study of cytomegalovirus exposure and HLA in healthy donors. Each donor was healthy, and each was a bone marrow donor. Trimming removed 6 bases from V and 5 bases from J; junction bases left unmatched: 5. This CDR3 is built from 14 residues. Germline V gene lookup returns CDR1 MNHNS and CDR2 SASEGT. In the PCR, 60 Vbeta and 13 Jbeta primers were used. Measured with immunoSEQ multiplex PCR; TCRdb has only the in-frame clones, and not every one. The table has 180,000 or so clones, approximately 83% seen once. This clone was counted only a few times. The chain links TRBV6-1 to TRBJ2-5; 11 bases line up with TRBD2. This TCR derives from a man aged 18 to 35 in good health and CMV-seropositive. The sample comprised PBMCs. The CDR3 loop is CASRLLAGEETQYF. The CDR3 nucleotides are TGTGCCAGCAGGCTACTAGCGGGGGAGGAGACCCAGTACTTC.